Following are 13 T cell receptor beta chains from one sample sequenced in a study of blood T cell repertoires in COVID-19. The protocol was immunoSEQ multiplex PCR, while the TCRdb copy is restricted to in-frame clones and leaves out a portion. Of approximately 52,000 clones detected, 89% appear once; the ten largest clones hold roughly 5.3%. Material for sequencing was peripheral blood. The receptors here all came from a man in his 60s with active COVID-19.

This clone was recorded a few times. CDR3: CSAFGNSPLHF. The DNA of the CDR3 is TGCAGTGCTTTCGGGAATTCACCCCTCCACTTT. This chain uses TRBV20-1 with TRBJ1-6; D remains unclear. Germline CDR1 is DFQATT and CDR2 is SNEGSKA (reference sequence). V lost 5 bases to trimming and J lost 7 bases, with 6 bases between them. This CDR3 has 11 amino acids.

The chain employs TRBV24-1 and TRBJ2-3; TRBD1 matches at 9 bases. The CDR3 length is 17 residues. Germline V gene data show CDR1 as KGHDR and CDR2 as SFDVKD. V shed 2 bases, J shed 2 bases, and the junction held 7 bases outside the gene matches. CDR3 protein: CATSDSRTGVLTDTQYF. CDR3 DNA sequence: TGTGCCACCAGTGATTCTCGGACAGGGGTCCTCACAGATACGCAGTATTTT.

The rearrangement uses TRBV10-3 and TRBJ2-7, with TRBD1 as a possible D gene (5 bases). Between the trimmed V and J ends, which lost 4 bases and 0 bases, there was a span of 10 bases. The length of the CDR3 is 14 residues. Germline loops: CDR1 ENHRY, CDR2 SYGVKD. The CDR3 DNA follows: TGTGCCATCAGTGGAACACAGGACTCCTACGAGCAGTACTTC. Protein sequence: CAISGTQDSYEQYF.

The rearrangement links TRBV28 to TRBJ2-4, with D perhaps matching TRBD1 (5 bases). The CDR3 has 13 residues. Germline V CDR1 and CDR2: MDHEN, SYDVKM. The V end lost 4 bases, the J end lost 7 bases, and 11 bases lay between the germline ends. CDR3 protein: CASSSPGMNIQYF. The CDR3 DNA follows: TGTGCCAGCAGTTCCCCAGGGATGAACATTCAGTACTTC.

V is TRBV27 and J is TRBJ1-1, with 9 bases identical to TRBD1. The germline gives CDR1 MNHEY, CDR2 SMNVEV (reference sequence). V lost 6 bases and J lost 10; bases outside the gene matches: 6. This CDR3 comprises 12 residues. Written as DNA, the CDR3 is TGTGCCAGCAGGAAGGACAGGGGAGCAGCTTTCTTT. This codes for CASRKDRGAAFF.

The chain joins TRBV29-1 to TRBJ1-2; D call uncertain. Trimming took 3 bases from V and 3 from J, leaving 11 bases between them. CDR3 length: 13 amino acids. The germline V gene has CDR1 SQVTM and CDR2 ANQGSEA. CDR3 in DNA: TGCAGCGTTGACGTCAGAACATACTATGGCTACACCTTC. This encodes CSVDVRTYYGYTF.

The chain has TRBV18 and TRBJ2-6; D not resolved. Germline V lookup: CDR1 KGHSH, CDR2 LQKENI. Between the trimmed V and J ends, which lost 5 bases and 0 bases, there was a span of 8 bases. The CDR3 runs to 15 residues. The CDR3 sequence: CASSVTVSGANVLTF. CDR3 sequence (DNA): TGTGCCAGCTCAGTTACAGTCTCTGGGGCCAACGTCCTGACTTTC.

This sequence joins TRBV7-2 and TRBJ1-4; tentatively, D is TRBD1 (5 bases). The length of the CDR3 is 15 residues. The germline gives CDR1 SGHTA, CDR2 FQGNSA. Between the trimmed V and J ends, which lost 6 bases and 0 bases, there was a span of 11 bases. CDR3 region: CASSAGAATNEKLFF. CDR3 nucleotides: TGTGCCAGCAGTGCTGGGGCCGCAACTAATGAAAAACTGTTTTTT.

This chain uses TRBV6-2 or TRBV6-3 with TRBJ2-7; 9 positions agree with TRBD2. V trimming: 0 bases; J trimming: 3 bases; junction bases outside the gene matches: 6. The CDR3 is 16 residues long. Germline CDR1 and CDR2: MNHEY and SVGEGT. As DNA, the CDR3 is TGTGCCAGCAGTTACTCGTTCCCAGCGGGAGGCTACGAGCAGTACTTC. It translates to CASSYSFPAGGYEQYF.

The rearrangement uses TRBV9 and TRBJ2-3, with a weak D call TRBD1 (5 bases). CDR3 size: 14 residues. V was trimmed by 4 bases and J by 0 bases, leaving 9 bases between them. CDR1 and CDR2 from the germline V gene are SGDLS and YYNGEE. CDR3 nucleotide sequence: TGTGCCAGCAGCCCGCGGACAAGCACAGATACGCAGTATTTT. Translation: CASSPRTSTDTQYF.

V gene TRBV5-1 combines with J gene TRBJ2-2; TRBD2 aligns across 7 bases. The junction had 5 bases not matched to a gene; V was cut back by 0 bases and J by 6 bases. Germline-derived CDR1 and CDR2 are SGHRS and YFSETQ. The CDR3 sequence is 15 residues long. CDR3 DNA: TGCGCCAGCAGCTTGGTCGGCGGGAGTGCCGGGGAGCTGTTTTTT. It encodes CASSLVGGSAGELFF.

The chain couples TRBV10-3 to TRBJ2-3, with D tentatively TRBD2 (5 bases). Trimming removed 0 bases from V and 8 bases from J, with 12 bases in between. CDR1 is ENHRY and CDR2 is SYGVKD in the germline V gene. The CDR3 covers 14 residues. The CDR3 here is CAISESKRESTQYF. CDR3 coding DNA: TGTGCCATCAGTGAGTCAAAACGGGAAAGTACGCAGTATTTT.

The chain has TRBV3-1 (or the pseudogene TRBV3-2) and TRBJ2-1, with 10 bases fitting TRBD2. CDR1 and CDR2 (germline): LGHDT, YNNKEL (reference sequence). The trim removed 4 bases at V and 7 bases at J, leaving 7 bases unmatched. This CDR3 region has 15 residues. The CDR3 sequence is CASSLLAGRPNEQFF. The CDR3 coding sequence is TGTGCCAGCAGCCTACTAGCGGGACGTCCAAATGAGCAGTTCTTC.